This T cell receptor (beta chain) stems from a study of blood T cell repertoires in COVID-19. Study details: Spain, Italy and the United States supplied samples that represented acute and convalescent COVID-19. PBMCs, B-cell-depleted T cells, or T cells provided the cDNA or gDNA that made up the material.

The assay was immunoSEQ multiplex PCR, and TCRdb's table has in-frame clones only and misses some. The table shows approximately 500,000 clones, with approximately 89% occurring only once. This receptor was obtained from a man younger than 30 with COVID-19, enrolled during active disease. The sequencing sample was made of peripheral blood.

The chain's CDR3 is CASHTLQGRETQYF. CDR3 in DNA: TGTGCCAGCCACACTCTACAGGGGAGAGAGACCCAGTACTTC. The rearrangement uses TRBV7-8 and TRBJ2-5; 7 bases fit TRBD1. This CDR3 region has 14 residues. After removal of 8 bases from V and 4 bases from J, the junction contained 10 bases not matched to a gene. Germline-derived CDR1 and CDR2 are SGHVS and FQNEAQ.